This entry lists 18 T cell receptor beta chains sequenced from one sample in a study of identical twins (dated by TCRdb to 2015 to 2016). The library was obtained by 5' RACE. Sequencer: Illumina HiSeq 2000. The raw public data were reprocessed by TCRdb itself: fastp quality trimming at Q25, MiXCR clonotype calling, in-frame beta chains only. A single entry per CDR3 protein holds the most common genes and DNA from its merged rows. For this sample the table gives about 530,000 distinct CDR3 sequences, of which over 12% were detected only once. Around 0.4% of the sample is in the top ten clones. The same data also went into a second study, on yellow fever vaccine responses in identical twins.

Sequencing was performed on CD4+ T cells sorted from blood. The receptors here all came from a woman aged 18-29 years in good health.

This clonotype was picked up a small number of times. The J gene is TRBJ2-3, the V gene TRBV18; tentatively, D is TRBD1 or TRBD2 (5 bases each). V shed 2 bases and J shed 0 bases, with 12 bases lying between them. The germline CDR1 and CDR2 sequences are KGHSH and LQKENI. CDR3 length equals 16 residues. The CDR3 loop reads CASSPFGGQSTDTQYF. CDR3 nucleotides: TGTGCCAGCTCACCATTCGGAGGACAAAGCACAGATACGCAGTATTTT.

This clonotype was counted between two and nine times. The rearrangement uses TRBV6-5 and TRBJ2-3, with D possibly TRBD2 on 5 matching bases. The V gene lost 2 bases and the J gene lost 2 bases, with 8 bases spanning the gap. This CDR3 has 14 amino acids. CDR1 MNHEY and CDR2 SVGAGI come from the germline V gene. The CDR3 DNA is TGTGCCAGCAGTTACGCCCTAGCCACAGATACGCAGTATTTT. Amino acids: CASSYALATDTQYF.

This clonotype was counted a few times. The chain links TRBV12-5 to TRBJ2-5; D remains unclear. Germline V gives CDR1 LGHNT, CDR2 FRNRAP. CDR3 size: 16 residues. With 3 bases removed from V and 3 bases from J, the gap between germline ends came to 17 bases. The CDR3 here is CASGFLSGQAKETQYF. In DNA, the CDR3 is TGTGCTAGTGGTTTCCTCTCGGGTCAAGCGAAAGAGACCCAGTACTTC.

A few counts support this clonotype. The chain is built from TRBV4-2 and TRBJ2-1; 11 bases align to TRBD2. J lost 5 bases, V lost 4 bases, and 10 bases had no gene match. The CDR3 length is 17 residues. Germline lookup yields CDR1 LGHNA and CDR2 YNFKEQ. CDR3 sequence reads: CASSPLAGGTQDNEQFF. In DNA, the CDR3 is TGTGCCAGCAGCCCTCTAGCGGGAGGTACGCAGGACAATGAGCAGTTCTTC.

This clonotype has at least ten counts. CDR3 in DNA: TGCGCCAGCAGTGAGGCGAACAGGGGGACCTACGAGCAGTACGTC. Protein sequence: CASSEANRGTYEQYV. This chain uses TRBV10-2 with TRBJ2-7; TRBD1 matches at 8 bases. Germline assignment: CDR1 WSHSY and CDR2 SAAADI. This CDR3 has 15 residues. V lost 2 bases and J lost 2; bases outside the gene matches: 5.

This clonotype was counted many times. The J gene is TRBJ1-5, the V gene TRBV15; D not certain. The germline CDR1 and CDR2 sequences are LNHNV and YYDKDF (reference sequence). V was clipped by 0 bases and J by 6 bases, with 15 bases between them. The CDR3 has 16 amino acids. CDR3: CATSRDEQSIFQPQHF. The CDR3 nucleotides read TGTGCCACCAGCAGAGATGAACAGAGCATTTTTCAGCCCCAGCATTTT.

In DNA form, the CDR3 reads TGTGCCAGCAGTCCCCCCCCGGGCAGGGACTCCTACGAGCAGTACGTC. Translation gives CASSPPPGRDSYEQYV. The chain combines TRBV6-1 with TRBJ2-7; TRBD1 is a possible D gene (5 bases). The CDR3 has 16 amino acids. V lost 5 bases and J lost 0, with 17 bases in between. Germline V gene sequence: CDR1 MNHNS, CDR2 SASEGT.

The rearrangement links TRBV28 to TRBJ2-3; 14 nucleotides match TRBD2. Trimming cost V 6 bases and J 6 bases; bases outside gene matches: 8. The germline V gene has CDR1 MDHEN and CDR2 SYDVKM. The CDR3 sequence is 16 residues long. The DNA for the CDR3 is TGTGCCAGCAGCCTGCCCGGGACTAGCGGGGGTGATACGCAGTATTTT. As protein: CASSLPGTSGGDTQYF.

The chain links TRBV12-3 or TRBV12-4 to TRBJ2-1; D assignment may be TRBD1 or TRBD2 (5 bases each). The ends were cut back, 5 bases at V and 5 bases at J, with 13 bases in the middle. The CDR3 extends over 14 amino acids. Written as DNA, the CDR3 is TGTGCCAGCAGTCCCAGGGACCGACACAATGAGCAGTTCTTC. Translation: CASSPRDRHNEQFF.

Here the CDR3 reads CSARLGREQFF. The CDR3 DNA is TGCAGTGCTAGGCTGGGCAGGGAGCAGTTCTTC. The chain recombines TRBV20-1 with TRBJ2-1; D is uncertain. Germline CDR1 reads DFQATT; CDR2 reads SNEGSKA (reference sequence). The CDR3 runs to 11 residues. The V end lost 3 bases, the J end lost 10 bases, and 10 bases lay between the germline ends.

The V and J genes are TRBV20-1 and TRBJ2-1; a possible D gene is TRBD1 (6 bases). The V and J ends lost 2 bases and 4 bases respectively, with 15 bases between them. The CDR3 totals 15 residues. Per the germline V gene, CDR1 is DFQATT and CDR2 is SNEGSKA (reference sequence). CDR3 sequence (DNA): TGCAGTGCTAGACGGGAAGGGACAATATACAATGAGCAGTTCTTC. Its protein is CSARREGTIYNEQFF.

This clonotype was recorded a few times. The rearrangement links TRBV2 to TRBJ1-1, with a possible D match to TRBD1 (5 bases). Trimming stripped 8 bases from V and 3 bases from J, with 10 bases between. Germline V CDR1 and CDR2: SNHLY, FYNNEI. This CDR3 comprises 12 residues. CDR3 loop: CASAGTDTEAFF. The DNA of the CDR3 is TGTGCCAGCGCCGGGACTGACACTGAAGCTTTCTTT.

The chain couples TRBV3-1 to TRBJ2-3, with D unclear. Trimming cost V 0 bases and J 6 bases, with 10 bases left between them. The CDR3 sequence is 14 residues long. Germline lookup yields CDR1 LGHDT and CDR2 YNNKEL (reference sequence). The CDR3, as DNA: TGTGCCAGCAGCCAAGATTCGATACTCGATACGCAGTATTTT. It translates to CASSQDSILDTQYF.

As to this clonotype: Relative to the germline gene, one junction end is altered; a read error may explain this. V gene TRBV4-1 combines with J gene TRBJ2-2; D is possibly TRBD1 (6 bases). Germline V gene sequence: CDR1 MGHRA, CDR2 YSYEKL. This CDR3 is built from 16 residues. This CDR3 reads CASRQETGANTGELFF. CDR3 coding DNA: TGCGCCAGCAGACAAGAGACAGGAGCCAACACCGGGGAGCTGTTTTTT.

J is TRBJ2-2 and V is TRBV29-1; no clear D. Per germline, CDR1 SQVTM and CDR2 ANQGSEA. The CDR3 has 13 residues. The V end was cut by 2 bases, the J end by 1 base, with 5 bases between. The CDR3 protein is CSVELMNTGELFF. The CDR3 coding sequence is TGCAGCGTTGAACTGATGAACACCGGGGAGCTGTTTTTT.

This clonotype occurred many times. As DNA, the CDR3 is TGTGCCAGCAGCTTTGTGACAGGTACCTACGAGCAGTACTTC. Encoded protein: CASSFVTGTYEQYF. This chain joins TRBV12-3 or TRBV12-4 and TRBJ2-7, with D possibly matching TRBD1 (6 bases). V was clipped by 6 bases and J by 2 bases, with 14 bases between them. The CDR3 consists of 14 residues.

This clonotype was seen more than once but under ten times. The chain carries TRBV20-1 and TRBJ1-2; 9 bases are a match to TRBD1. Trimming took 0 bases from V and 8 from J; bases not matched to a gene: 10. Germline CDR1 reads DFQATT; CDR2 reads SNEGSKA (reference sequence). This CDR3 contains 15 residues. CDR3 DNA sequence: TGCAGTGCTAGAGAGGCCGGGACAGGGTTTCGCGGCTACACCTTC. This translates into CSAREAGTGFRGYTF.

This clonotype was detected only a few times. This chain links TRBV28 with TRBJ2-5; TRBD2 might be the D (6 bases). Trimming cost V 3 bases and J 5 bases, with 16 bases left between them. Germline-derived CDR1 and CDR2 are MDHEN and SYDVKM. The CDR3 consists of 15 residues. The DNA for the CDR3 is TGTGCCAGCAGTTTGGTACGACTAGATCGGGAGACCCAGTACTTC. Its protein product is CASSLVRLDRETQYF.